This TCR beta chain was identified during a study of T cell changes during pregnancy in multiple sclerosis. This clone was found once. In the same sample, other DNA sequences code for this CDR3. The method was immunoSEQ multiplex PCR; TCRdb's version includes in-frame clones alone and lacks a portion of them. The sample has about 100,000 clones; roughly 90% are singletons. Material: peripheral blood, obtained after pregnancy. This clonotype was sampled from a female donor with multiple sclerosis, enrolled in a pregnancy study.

The CDR3 spells CASSLQETQYF. In nucleotides, the CDR3 is TGTGCCAGCAGCCTCCAAGAGACCCAGTACTTC. This chain joins TRBV7-6 and TRBJ2-5; D gene uncertain. Trimming removed 5 bases from V and 1 base from J, with 2 bases in between. Looked up from germline, CDR1 is SGHVS and CDR2 is FNYEAQ. The CDR3 spans 11 residues. Full variable domain (remainder filled in from reference TRBV7-6 and TRBJ2-5): GAGVSQSPRYKVTKRGQDVALRCDPISGHVSLYWYRQALGQGPEFLTYFNYEAQQDKSGLPNDRFSAERPEGSISTLTIQRTEQRDSAMYRCASSLQETQYFGPGTRLLVL.